This is a list of T cell receptor beta chains from one sample in a study of response to subunit inactivated influenza vaccine. In TCRdb, the RT-PCR reads were re-called with MiXCR into one record per CDR3 protein. This sample has about 240,000 distinct CDR3 sequences, with 9% to 15% found just once. The input for sequencing was non-naive T cells sorted from PBMCs, taken 14 days before vaccination. The receptors derive from a man aged 45-65 years who received an inactivated influenza vaccine. Both conserved end residues are part of each CDR3. The D gene is left open where the match is weak. Only some rows state a clone size, as once, few, many or a class for expanded clones.

j_call: TRBJ2-5; v_call: TRBV7-2; clone_size: -; d_call: -; cdr3_nt: TGTGCCAGCAGCTTAGGCGGGGCAGGGTGGCAAGAGACCCAGTACTTC; cdr3_aa: CASSLGGAGWQETQYF
j_call: TRBJ2-7; v_call: TRBV6-2/TRBV6-3; clone_size: many; d_call: TRBD1; cdr3_nt: TGTGCCAGCAGTTACGCAGCCGGGACAGGGACCTACGAGCAGTACTTC; cdr3_aa: CASSYAAGTGTYEQYF
j_call: TRBJ2-5; v_call: TRBV10-2; clone_size: -; d_call: TRBD2; cdr3_nt: TGCGCCAGCAGTGAGATAGGTAGCGGGGGGGCACAGACCCAGTACTTC; cdr3_aa: CASSEIGSGGAQTQYF
j_call: TRBJ2-5; v_call: TRBV5-1; clone_size: many; d_call: -; cdr3_nt: TGCGCCAGCAGCTTGGGGAGTATGTACCAAGAGACCCAGTACTTC; cdr3_aa: CASSLGSMYQETQYF
j_call: TRBJ1-4; v_call: TRBV4-3; clone_size: few; d_call: -; cdr3_nt: TGCGCCAGCAGCCAAGATCTAAAAGTCCGGGGGAAACTGTTTTTT; cdr3_aa: CASSQDLKVRGKLFF
j_call: TRBJ2-3; v_call: TRBV2; clone_size: -; d_call: -; cdr3_nt: TGTGCCGGAGGACTTGTCACAGATACGCAGTATTTT; cdr3_aa: CAGGLVTDTQYF
j_call: TRBJ1-6; v_call: TRBV7-2; clone_size: many; d_call: -; cdr3_nt: TGTGCCAGCACCTCAAACTGGCGGACCCTCCACTTT; cdr3_aa: CASTSNWRTLHF
j_call: TRBJ2-1; v_call: TRBV28; clone_size: many; d_call: -; cdr3_nt: TGTGCCAGCAGTGCCCGGGCTAACTCATACAATGAGCAGTTCTTC; cdr3_aa: CASSARANSYNEQFF
j_call: TRBJ2-3; v_call: TRBV19; clone_size: few; d_call: -; cdr3_nt: TGTGCCAGTAGTACCCTTGTGGCAGATACGCAGTATTTT; cdr3_aa: CASSTLVADTQYF
j_call: TRBJ2-2; v_call: TRBV6-1; clone_size: few; d_call: -; cdr3_nt: TGTGCCAGCGGGGCAGGGGTCCCCGGGGAGCTGTTTTTT; cdr3_aa: CASGAGVPGELFF
j_call: TRBJ1-5; v_call: TRBV15; clone_size: -; d_call: -; cdr3_nt: TGTGCCACCAGCAGGGACAATCAGCCCCAGCATTTT; cdr3_aa: CATSRDNQPQHF
j_call: TRBJ2-5; v_call: TRBV20-1; clone_size: few; d_call: -; cdr3_nt: TGCAGTGCTGGAACCCAAGAGACCCAGTACTTC; cdr3_aa: CSAGTQETQYF
j_call: TRBJ2-7; v_call: TRBV3-1; clone_size: many; d_call: -; cdr3_nt: TGTGCCAGCAGCCCCGCGTCGCGATCGTTACAGTACTTC; cdr3_aa: CASSPASRSLQYF
j_call: TRBJ2-3; v_call: TRBV7-2; clone_size: few; d_call: -; cdr3_nt: TGTGCCAGCAGCTTAGAGGACTACCTCGTCACAGATACGCAGTATTTT; cdr3_aa: CASSLEDYLVTDTQYF
j_call: TRBJ2-7; v_call: TRBV6-1; clone_size: few; d_call: TRBD2; cdr3_nt: TGTGCCAGCAGATTTAGACTAGCGGGAAGCTACGAGCAGTACTTC; cdr3_aa: CASRFRLAGSYEQYF
j_call: TRBJ2-2; v_call: TRBV3-1; clone_size: few; d_call: -; cdr3_nt: TGTGCCAGCAGCCATGCCCGGGACCGCTACACCGGGGAGCTGTTTTTT; cdr3_aa: CASSHARDRYTGELFF
j_call: TRBJ2-2; v_call: TRBV5-1; clone_size: many; d_call: -; cdr3_nt: TGCGCCAGCAGCCCACAGTGGGTCAAGAACACCGGGGAGCTGTTTTTT; cdr3_aa: CASSPQWVKNTGELFF
j_call: TRBJ2-3; v_call: TRBV5-6; clone_size: once; d_call: TRBD2; cdr3_nt: TGTGCCAGCAGCTTGATCGAGGAGCGGGGGATGAAGACAGATACGCAGTATTTT; cdr3_aa: CASSLIEERGMKTDTQYF
j_call: TRBJ2-1; v_call: TRBV5-6; clone_size: -; d_call: TRBD1; cdr3_nt: TGTGCCAGCAACCCCCGGGACAGGGGGCTCCATAGCGTGCAGTTCTTC; cdr3_aa: CASNPRDRGLHSVQFF
j_call: TRBJ2-7; v_call: TRBV20-1; clone_size: many; d_call: -; cdr3_nt: TGCAGCCCGTCACAGGGAAACGAGCAGTACTTC; cdr3_aa: CSPSQGNEQYF
j_call: TRBJ2-2; v_call: TRBV7-6; clone_size: -; d_call: TRBD2; cdr3_nt: TGTGCCAGCAGCTTAGGACTAGCGGGAGGCTACACCGGGGAGCTGTTTTTT; cdr3_aa: CASSLGLAGGYTGELFF
j_call: TRBJ2-7; v_call: TRBV7-3; clone_size: many; d_call: -; cdr3_nt: TGTGCCAGCAGCTTAACGGGGGGGACAGAGCAGTACTTC; cdr3_aa: CASSLTGGTEQYF
j_call: TRBJ2-2; v_call: TRBV21-1; clone_size: -; d_call: -; cdr3_nt: TGTGCCTCCTACACCGGGGAGCTGTTTTTT; cdr3_aa: CASYTGELFF
j_call: TRBJ2-4; v_call: TRBV3-1; clone_size: many; d_call: -; cdr3_nt: TGTGCCAGCAGCCTGAGCGTCGGGGCCAAAAACATTCAGTACTTC; cdr3_aa: CASSLSVGAKNIQYF
j_call: TRBJ2-3; v_call: TRBV6-4; clone_size: few; d_call: -; cdr3_nt: TGTGCCAGCAGGGCTGGAGATACGCAGTATTTT; cdr3_aa: CASRAGDTQYF
j_call: TRBJ2-5; v_call: TRBV2; clone_size: few; d_call: -; cdr3_nt: TGTGCCAGCAGTGTTCAGGGGTTGGGAGAGACCCAGTACTTC; cdr3_aa: CASSVQGLGETQYF
j_call: TRBJ2-1; v_call: TRBV28; clone_size: few; d_call: TRBD1; cdr3_nt: TGTGCCAGCCCCGCAGGGACAGGGGGCTTTTTTGAGCAGTTCTTC; cdr3_aa: CASPAGTGGFFEQFF
j_call: TRBJ2-2; v_call: TRBV5-1; clone_size: many; d_call: TRBD1; cdr3_nt: TGCGCCAGCAGCTTGGGAGGACAGGGGATCGGGGAGCTGTTTTTT; cdr3_aa: CASSLGGQGIGELFF
j_call: TRBJ2-3; v_call: TRBV11-2; clone_size: few; d_call: -; cdr3_nt: TGTGCCAGCAGCGTAGCTCAGGGATTCCCCACAGATACGCAGTATTTT; cdr3_aa: CASSVAQGFPTDTQYF